This TCR beta chain originates from a study of shared clonotypes between healthy human individuals. The germline V and J ends were trimmed by 8 bases and 0 bases, with 7 bases remaining between them. The CDR3 is made up of 12 amino acids. Germline V gives CDR1 KGHSH, CDR2 LQKENI. The authors distributed each subset's genomic DNA evenly over several immunoSEQ plates. Measured with immunoSEQ multiplex PCR; TCRdb has only the in-frame clones, and not every one. The sample consists of about 680,000 clones, 73% of them appearing once. The chain combines TRBV18 with TRBJ1-1, with D possibly matching TRBD1 (5 bases). The material sequenced was memory CD4+ T cells sorted from blood. Noted subset: CD45RA-negative fraction. The source is a woman in her twenties or thirties in good health. CDR3 nucleotide sequence: TGTGCCAGCGCAGGGCTGAACACTGAAGCTTTCTTT. Translation: CASAGLNTEAFF.